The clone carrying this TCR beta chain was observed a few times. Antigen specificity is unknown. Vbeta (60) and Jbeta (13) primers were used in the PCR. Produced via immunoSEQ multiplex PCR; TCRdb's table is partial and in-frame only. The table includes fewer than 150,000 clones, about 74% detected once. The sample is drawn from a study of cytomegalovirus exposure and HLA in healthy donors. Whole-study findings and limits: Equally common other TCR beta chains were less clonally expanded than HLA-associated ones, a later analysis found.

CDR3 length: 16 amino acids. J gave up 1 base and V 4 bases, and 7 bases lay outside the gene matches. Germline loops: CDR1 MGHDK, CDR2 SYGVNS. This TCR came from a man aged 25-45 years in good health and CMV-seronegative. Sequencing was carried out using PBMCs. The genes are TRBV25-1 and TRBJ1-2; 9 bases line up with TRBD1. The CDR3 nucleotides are TGTGCCAGCAGTGTGGGGACAGGGCCCTTTAACTATGGCTACACCTTC. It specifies CASSVGTGPFNYGYTF.